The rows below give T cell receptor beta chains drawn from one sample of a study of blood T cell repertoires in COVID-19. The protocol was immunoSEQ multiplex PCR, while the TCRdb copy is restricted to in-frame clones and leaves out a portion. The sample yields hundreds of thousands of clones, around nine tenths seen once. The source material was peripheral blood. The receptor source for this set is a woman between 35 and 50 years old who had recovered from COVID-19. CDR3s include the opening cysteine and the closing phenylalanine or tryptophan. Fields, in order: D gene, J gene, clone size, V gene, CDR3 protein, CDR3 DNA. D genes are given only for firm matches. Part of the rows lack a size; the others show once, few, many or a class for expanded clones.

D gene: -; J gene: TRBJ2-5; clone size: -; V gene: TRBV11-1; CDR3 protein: CASSPLGLQETQYF; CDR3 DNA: TGTGCCAGCAGCCCCCTGGGACTTCAAGAGACCCAGTACTTC
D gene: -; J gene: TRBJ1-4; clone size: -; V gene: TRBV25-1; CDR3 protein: CASRPHGSATNEKLFF; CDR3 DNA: TGTGCCAGCAGACCCCACGGGTCTGCAACTAATGAAAAACTGTTTTTT
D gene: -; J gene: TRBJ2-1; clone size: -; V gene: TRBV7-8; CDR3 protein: CASSPARGEFF; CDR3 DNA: TGTGCCAGCAGCCCAGCCAGGGGGGAGTTCTTC
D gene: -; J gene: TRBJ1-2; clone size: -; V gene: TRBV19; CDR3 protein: CASSPGTRTNYGYTF; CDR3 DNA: TGTGCCAGTAGCCCTGGGACACGAACTAACTATGGCTACACCTTC
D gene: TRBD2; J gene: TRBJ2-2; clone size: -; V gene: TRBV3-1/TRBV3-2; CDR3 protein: CASSQGKQGLANTGELFF; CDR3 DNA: TGTGCCAGCAGCCAAGGGAAACAGGGACTAGCGAACACCGGGGAGCTGTTTTTT
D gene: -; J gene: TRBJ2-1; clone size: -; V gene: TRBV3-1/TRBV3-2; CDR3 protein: CASSQVGGHNEQFF; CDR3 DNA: TGTGCCAGCAGCCAGGTCGGGGGGCACAATGAGCAGTTCTTC
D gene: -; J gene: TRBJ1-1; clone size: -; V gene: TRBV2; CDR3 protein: CASSEDRRSFPRELNTEAFF; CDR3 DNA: TGTGCCAGCAGTGAAGATAGACGTTCATTCCCCAGAGAACTAAACACTGAAGCTTTCTTT
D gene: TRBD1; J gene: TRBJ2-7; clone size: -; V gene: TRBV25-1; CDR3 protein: CASSDYSGQASYEQYF; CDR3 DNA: TGTGCCAGCAGTGATTATTCGGGACAGGCCTCCTACGAGCAGTACTTC
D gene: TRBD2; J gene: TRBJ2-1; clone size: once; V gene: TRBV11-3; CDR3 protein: CASSYRLAGGLSSYNEQFF; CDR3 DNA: TGTGCCAGCAGCTACCGACTAGCGGGAGGCCTAAGCTCCTACAATGAGCAGTTCTTC
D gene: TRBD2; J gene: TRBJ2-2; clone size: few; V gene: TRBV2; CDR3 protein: CASSWEGRAGTGELFF; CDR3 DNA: TGTGCCAGCAGTTGGGAGGGCAGGGCCGGCACCGGGGAGCTGTTTTTT
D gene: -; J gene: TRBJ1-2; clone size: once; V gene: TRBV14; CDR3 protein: CASSQDSWRVDGYTF; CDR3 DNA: TGTGCCAGCAGCCAAGATTCGTGGAGGGTGGATGGCTACACCTTC
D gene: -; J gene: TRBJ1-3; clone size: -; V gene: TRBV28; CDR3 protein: CASSYLGDSGNTIYF; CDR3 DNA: TGTGCCAGCAGTTACTTAGGAGACTCTGGAAACACCATATATTTT
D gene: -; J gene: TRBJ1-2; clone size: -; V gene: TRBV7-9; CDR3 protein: CASGNGHLGGYTF; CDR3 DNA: TGTGCCAGCGGAAACGGACATCTGGGAGGCTACACCTTC
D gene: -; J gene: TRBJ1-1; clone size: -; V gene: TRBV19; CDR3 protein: CASSIEVGREAEAFF; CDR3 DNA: TGTGCCAGTAGTATTGAGGTCGGCCGGGAGGCTGAAGCTTTCTTT
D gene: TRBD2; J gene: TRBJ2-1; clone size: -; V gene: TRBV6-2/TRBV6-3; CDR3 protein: CASSLTSLNEQFF; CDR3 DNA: TGTGCCAGCAGTCTGACTAGCCTCAATGAGCAGTTCTTC
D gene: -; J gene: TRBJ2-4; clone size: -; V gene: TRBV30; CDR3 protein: CAWRSGGENIQYF; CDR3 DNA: TGTGCCTGGAGGTCAGGAGGTGAAAACATTCAGTACTTC
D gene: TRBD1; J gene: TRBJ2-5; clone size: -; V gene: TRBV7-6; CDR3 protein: CASSLDGQARETQYF; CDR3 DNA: TGTGCCAGCAGCTTAGACGGACAGGCAAGAGAGACCCAGTACTTC
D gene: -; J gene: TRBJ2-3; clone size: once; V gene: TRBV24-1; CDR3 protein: CATSVGQSADTQYF; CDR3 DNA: TGTGCCACCAGTGTGGGCCAGTCGGCAGATACGCAGTATTTT
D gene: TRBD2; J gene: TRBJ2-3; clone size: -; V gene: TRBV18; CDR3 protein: CASSPPGAGVADTQYF; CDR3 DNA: TGTGCCAGCTCACCACCTGGAGCGGGGGTGGCAGATACGCAGTATTTT
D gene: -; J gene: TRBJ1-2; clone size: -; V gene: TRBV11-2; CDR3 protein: CASSFGGGYGYTF; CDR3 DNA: TGTGCCAGCAGCTTCGGGGGAGGCTATGGCTACACCTTC
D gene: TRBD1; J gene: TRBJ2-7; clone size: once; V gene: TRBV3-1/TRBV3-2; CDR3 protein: CASSQLRTGSGEQYF; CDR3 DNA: TGTGCCAGCAGCCAACTCAGGACAGGGTCGGGCGAGCAGTACTTC
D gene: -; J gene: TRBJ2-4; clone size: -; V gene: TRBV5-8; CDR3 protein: CASSLWKGLAKNIQYF; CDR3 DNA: TGTGCCAGCAGCTTGTGGAAGGGACTAGCCAAAAACATTCAGTACTTC
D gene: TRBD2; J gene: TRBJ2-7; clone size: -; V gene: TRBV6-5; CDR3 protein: CASRFSGGYEQYF; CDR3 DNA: TGTGCCAGCAGGTTTAGCGGGGGCTACGAGCAGTACTTC
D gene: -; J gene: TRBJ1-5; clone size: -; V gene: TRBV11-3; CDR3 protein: CASSSYRNQPQHF; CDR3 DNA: TGTGCCAGCAGTAGTTACAGGAATCAGCCCCAGCATTTT
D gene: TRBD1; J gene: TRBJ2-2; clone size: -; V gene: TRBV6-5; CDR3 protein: CASSSGQPGPGELFF; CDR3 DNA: TGTGCCAGCAGCTCGGGACAGCCTGGGCCCGGGGAGCTGTTTTTT
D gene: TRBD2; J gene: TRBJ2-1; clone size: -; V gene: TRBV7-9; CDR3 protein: CASSGPTSGLYNEQFF; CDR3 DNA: TGTGCCAGCAGCGGACCAACTAGCGGTCTATACAATGAGCAGTTCTTC
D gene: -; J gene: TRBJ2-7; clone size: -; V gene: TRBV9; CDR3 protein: CASSAGGGVPYEQYF; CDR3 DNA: TGTGCCAGCAGCGCGGGGGGCGGGGTCCCCTACGAGCAGTACTTC
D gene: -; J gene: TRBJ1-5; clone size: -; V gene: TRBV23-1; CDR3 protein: CASSQPRQFGQPQHF; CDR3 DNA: TGCGCCAGCAGTCAACCCCGACAGTTTGGCCAGCCCCAGCATTTT
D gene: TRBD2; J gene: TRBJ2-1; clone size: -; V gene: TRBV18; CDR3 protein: CASSPGTSGSNEQFF; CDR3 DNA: TGTGCCAGCTCACCTGGGACTAGCGGGAGCAATGAGCAGTTCTTC
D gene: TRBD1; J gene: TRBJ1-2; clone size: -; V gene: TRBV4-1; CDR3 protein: CASSQRGQGGGNYGYTF; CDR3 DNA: TGCGCCAGCAGCCAAAGGGGGCAGGGGGGCGGTAACTATGGCTACACCTTC
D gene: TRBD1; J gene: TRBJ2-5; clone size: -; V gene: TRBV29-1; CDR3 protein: CSVGQGRETQYF; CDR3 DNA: TGCAGCGTTGGACAGGGGCGCGAGACCCAGTACTTC
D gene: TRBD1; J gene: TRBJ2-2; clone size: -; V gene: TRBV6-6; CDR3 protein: CASKRQGSNTGELFF; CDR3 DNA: TGTGCCAGCAAGAGACAGGGGTCGAACACCGGGGAGCTGTTTTTT
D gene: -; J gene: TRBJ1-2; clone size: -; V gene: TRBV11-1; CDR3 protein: CASSLGAGEAYGYTF; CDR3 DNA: TGTGCCAGCAGCTTAGGAGCAGGGGAAGCTTATGGCTACACCTTC
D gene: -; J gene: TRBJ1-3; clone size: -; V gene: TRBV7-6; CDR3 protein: CASSLQQGTGNTIYF; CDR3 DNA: TGTGCCAGCAGCTTGCAACAGGGCACTGGAAACACCATATATTTT
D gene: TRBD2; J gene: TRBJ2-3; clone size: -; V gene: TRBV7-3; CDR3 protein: CASSGGSTDTQYF; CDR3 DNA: TGTGCCTCTAGCGGGGGGAGCACAGATACGCAGTATTTT
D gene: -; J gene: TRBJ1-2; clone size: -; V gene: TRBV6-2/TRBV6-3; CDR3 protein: CASSYVGSHLINYGYTF; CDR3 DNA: TGTGCCAGCAGTTACGTGGGGAGCCACCTGATTAACTATGGCTACACCTTC
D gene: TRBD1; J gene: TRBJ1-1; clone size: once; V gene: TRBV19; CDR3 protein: CASSLGQGYTEAFF; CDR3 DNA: TGTGCCAGTAGTTTAGGACAGGGCTACACTGAAGCTTTCTTT
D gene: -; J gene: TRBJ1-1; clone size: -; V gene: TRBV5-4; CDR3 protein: CASSRALDTEAFF; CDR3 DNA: TGTGCCAGCAGCAGAGCTTTGGACACTGAAGCTTTCTTT
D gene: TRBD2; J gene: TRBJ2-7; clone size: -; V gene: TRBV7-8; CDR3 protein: CASSSSGTSGGQCF; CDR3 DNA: TGTGCCAGCAGCTCCTCCGGGACTAGCGGGGGCCAGTGCTTC
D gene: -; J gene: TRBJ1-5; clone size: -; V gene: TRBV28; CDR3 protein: CASTSDGAYSNQPQHF; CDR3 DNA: TGTGCCAGCACAAGCGACGGAGCTTATAGCAATCAGCCCCAGCATTTT
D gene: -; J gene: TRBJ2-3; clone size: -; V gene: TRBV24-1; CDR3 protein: CATKSSAFTDTQYF; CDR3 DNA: TGTGCCACCAAAAGCTCAGCGTTTACAGATACGCAGTATTTT
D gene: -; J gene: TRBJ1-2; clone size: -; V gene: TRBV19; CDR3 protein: CASSIIIPLGQTTNYGYTF; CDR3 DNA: TGTGCCAGTAGTATAATCATCCCGTTGGGGCAGACCACTAACTATGGCTACACCTTC
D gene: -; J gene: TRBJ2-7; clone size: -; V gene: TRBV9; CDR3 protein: CASSVEAGFLYEQYF; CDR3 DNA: TGTGCCAGCAGCGTAGAGGCAGGGTTTCTCTACGAGCAGTACTTC
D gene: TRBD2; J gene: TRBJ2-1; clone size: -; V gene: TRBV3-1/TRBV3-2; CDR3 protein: CASSPSGKDNEQFF; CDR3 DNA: TGTGCCAGCAGCCCTAGCGGGAAGGACAATGAGCAGTTCTTC
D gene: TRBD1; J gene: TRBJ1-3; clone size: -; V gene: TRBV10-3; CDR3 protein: CAIKKTGVNTIYF; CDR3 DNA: TGTGCCATCAAAAAGACAGGGGTGAACACCATATATTTT
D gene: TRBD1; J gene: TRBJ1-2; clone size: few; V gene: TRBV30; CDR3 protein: CAWSVEDRAGYTF; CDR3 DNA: TGTGCCTGGAGTGTAGAGGACAGGGCTGGCTACACCTTC
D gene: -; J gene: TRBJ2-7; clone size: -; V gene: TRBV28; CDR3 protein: CASFDRSGGSYEQYF; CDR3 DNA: TGTGCCAGCTTCGATCGGTCCGGCGGGTCCTACGAGCAGTACTTC
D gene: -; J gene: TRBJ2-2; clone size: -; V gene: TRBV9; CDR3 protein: CASSVGTPNTGELFF; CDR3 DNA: TGTGCCAGCAGCGTAGGGACTCCGAACACCGGGGAGCTGTTTTTT
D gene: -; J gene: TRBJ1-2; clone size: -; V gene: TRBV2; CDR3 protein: CASGAGDVAYGYTF; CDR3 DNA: TGTGCCAGCGGGGCAGGGGACGTTGCCTATGGCTACACCTTC
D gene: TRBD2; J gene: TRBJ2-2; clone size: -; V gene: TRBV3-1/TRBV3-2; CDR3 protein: CASSQPGLAGTGELFF; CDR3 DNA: TGTGCCAGCAGCCAGCCTGGGCTAGCGGGCACCGGGGAGCTGTTTTTT
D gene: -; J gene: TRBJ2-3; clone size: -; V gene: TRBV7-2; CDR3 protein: CASSQLARTQYF; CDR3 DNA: TGTGCCAGCAGCCAATTAGCCCGTACGCAGTATTTT
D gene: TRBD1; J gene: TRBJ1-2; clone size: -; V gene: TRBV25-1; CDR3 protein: CASSEWGTGGYTF; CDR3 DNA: TGTGCCAGCAGTGAATGGGGGACAGGCGGCTACACCTTC
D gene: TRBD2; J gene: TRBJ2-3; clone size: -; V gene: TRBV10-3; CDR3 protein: CAISDPGLAGNTQYF; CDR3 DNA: TGTGCCATCAGTGACCCTGGACTAGCGGGTAATACGCAGTATTTT
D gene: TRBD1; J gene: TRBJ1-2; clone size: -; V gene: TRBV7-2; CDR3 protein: CASSTFAGTALNYGYTF; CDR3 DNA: TGTGCCAGCAGCACTTTTGCCGGGACAGCCCTAAACTATGGCTACACCTTC
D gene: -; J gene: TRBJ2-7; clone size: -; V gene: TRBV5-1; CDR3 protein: CASSLEGVARTYEQYF; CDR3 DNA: TGCGCCAGCAGCTTGGAGGGAGTGGCAAGGACCTACGAGCAGTACTTC